The clone carrying this T cell receptor beta chain appeared once. Its antigen is currently unknown. Some clones are missing from TCRdb's copy, which holds only in-frame ones; the method was immunoSEQ multiplex PCR. In the table there are nearly 35,000 clones, approximately 80% of which are singletons. This sample is drawn from a study of a mutant IDH1 vaccine in newly diagnosed glioma. At the level of the study: The first vaccination came 4-6 weeks after radiotherapy alone, or with temozolomide cycles.

The V gene's germline CDR1 is MNHEY and CDR2 SMNVEV (reference sequence). The CDR3 length is 15 residues. Trimming took 3 bases from V and 1 from J, leaving 12 bases between them. The study, taken as a whole, reports: Immune responses induced by the vaccine were seen in 93.3% of patients, spanning multiple MHC alleles.

Time point reported: week 5, during vaccination. It was 300 ug of mutant IDH1 20-mer peptide that made up each vaccine dose, given with topical imiquimod. This sequence was found in a man aged 25 to 40 with glioma. The chain couples TRBV27 to TRBJ1-2, with D uncertain. The starting material was PBMCs, obtained from a glioma patient whose treatment included an IDH1 peptide vaccine. The CDR3 loop reads CASSFGPVNNYGYTF. In nucleotides, the CDR3 is TGTGCCAGCAGTTTCGGGCCCGTGAATAACTATGGCTACACCTTC.